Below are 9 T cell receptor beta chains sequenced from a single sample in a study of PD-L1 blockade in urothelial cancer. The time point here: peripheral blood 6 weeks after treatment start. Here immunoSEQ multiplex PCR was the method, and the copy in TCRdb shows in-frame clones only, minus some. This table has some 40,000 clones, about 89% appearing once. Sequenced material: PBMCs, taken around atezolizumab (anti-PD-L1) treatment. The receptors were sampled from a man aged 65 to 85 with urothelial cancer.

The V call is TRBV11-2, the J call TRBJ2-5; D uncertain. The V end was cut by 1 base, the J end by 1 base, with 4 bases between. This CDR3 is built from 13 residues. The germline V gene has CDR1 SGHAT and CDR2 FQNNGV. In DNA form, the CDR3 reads TGTGCCAGCAGCTTAGGTAGCCAAGAGACCCAGTACTTC. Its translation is CASSLGSQETQYF.

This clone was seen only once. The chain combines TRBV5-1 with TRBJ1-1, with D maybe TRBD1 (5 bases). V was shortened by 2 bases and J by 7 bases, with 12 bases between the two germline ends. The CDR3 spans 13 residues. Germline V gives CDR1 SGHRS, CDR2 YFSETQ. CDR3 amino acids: CASSLGAYSEAFF. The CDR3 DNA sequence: TGCGCCAGCAGCTTAGGGGCCTACAGTGAAGCTTTCTTT.

The CDR3 reads CASSPTSGGNYEQYF. The CDR3 DNA reads as TGTGCCAGCAGCCCGACTAGCGGAGGAAACTACGAGCAGTACTTC. This rearrangement joins TRBV7-9 to TRBJ2-7, with TRBD2 matching over 9 bases. With 5 bases clipped from V and 3 bases from J, the junction kept 8 bases outside the gene matches. Germline V lookup: CDR1 SEHNR, CDR2 FQNEAQ (reference sequence). This CDR3 spans 15 amino acids.

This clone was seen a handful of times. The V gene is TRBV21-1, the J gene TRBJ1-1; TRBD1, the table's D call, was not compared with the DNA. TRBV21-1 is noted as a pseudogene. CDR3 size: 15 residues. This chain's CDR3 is CASSKAGRLNTEAFF. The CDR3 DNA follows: TGTGCCAGCAGCAAAGCTGGCAGGTTGAACACTGAAGCTTTCTTT.

CDR3 residues: CASSTELTGYEQYF. CDR3 nucleotides: TGTGCCAGTAGTACCGAATTGACAGGGTACGAGCAGTACTTC. The chain joins TRBV19 to TRBJ2-7; 7 nucleotides match TRBD1. This CDR3 contains 14 residues. Unmatched junction bases numbered 7, after V lost 4 bases and J lost 4 bases. CDR1 and CDR2 (germline): LNHDA, SQIVND (reference sequence).

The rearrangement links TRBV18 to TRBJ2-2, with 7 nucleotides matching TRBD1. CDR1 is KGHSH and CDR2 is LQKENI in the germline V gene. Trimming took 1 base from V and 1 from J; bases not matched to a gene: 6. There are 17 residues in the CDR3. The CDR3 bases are TGTGCCAGCTCACCACTCGAGGGGGCTGTGAACACCGGGGAGCTGTTTTTT. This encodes CASSPLEGAVNTGELFF.

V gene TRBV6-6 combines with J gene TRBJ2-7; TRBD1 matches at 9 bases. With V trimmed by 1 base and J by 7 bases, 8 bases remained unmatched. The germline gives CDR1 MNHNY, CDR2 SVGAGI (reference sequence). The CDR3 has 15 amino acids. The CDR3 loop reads CASSYFGTGLEEQYF. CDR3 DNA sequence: TGTGCCAGCAGTTACTTTGGGACAGGGTTGGAAGAGCAGTACTTC.

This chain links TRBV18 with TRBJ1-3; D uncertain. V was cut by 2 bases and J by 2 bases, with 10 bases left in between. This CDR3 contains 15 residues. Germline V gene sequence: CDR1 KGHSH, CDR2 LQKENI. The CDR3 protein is CASSPTNLAGNTIYF. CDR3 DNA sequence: TGTGCCAGCTCACCAACCAACCTAGCTGGAAACACCATATATTTT.

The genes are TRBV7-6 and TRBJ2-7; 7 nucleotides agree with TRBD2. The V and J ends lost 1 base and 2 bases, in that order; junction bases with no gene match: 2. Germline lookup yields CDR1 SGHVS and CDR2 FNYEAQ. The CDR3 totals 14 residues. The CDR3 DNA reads TGTGCCAGCAGCTTAGTGGCGGGGGCCTACGAGCAGTACTTC. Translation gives CASSLVAGAYEQYF. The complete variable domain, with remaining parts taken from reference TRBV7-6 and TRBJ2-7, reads GAGVSQSPRYKVTKRGQDVALRCDPISGHVSLYWYRQALGQGPEFLTYFNYEAQQDKSGLPNDRFSAERPEGSISTLTIQRTEQRDSAMYRCASSLVAGAYEQYFGPGTRLTVT.